Shown below are 18 T cell receptor beta chains from a single sample sequenced in a study of shared clonotypes between healthy human individuals. The repertoire was sequenced with immunoSEQ multiplex PCR; TCRdb's copy has only in-frame clones and lacks some. The data hold 800,000 to 1,200,000 clones, with around 78% observed a single time. Material for sequencing was memory CD4+ T cells from PBMCs. As for subset: CD45RA-negative fraction. The receptors here all came from a man aged 18 to 30 in good health. Some clones in this sample may be carry-over from other donors' samples.

The V and J genes are TRBV27 and TRBJ2-1; 7 positions match TRBD1. This CDR3 contains 16 residues. Unmatched junction bases numbered 16, after V lost 4 bases and J lost 10 bases. Germline lookup yields CDR1 MNHEY and CDR2 SMNVEV (reference sequence). As DNA, the CDR3 is TGTGCCAGCAGTTACTCGACAGGGAGTATGGTTCAGGAGCAGTTCTTC. It yields the protein CASSYSTGSMVQEQFF.

The CDR3 loop is CASSQHWWPVDQPQHF. The DNA of the CDR3 is TGTGCCAGCAGCCAACATTGGTGGCCGGTCGATCAGCCCCAGCATTTT. V gene TRBV4-2 combines with J gene TRBJ1-5; D not certain. The CDR3 sequence is 16 residues long. V was trimmed by 2 bases and J by 5 bases, leaving 16 bases between them. From germline, CDR1 is LGHNA and CDR2 YNFKEQ.

The rearrangement links TRBV7-2 to TRBJ2-7; possibly TRBD1 or TRBD2 for D (5 bases each). This CDR3 is built from 16 residues. The germline V gene encodes CDR1 SGHTA and CDR2 FQGNSA. Trimming stripped 1 base from V and 4 bases from J, with 17 bases between. The CDR3 sequence is CASSLGGGFRTYEQYF. As DNA, the CDR3 is TGTGCCAGCAGCTTAGGTGGGGGATTCAGAACATACGAGCAGTACTTC.

This clone came up once. This chain connects TRBV11-3 to TRBJ2-5, with D possibly called TRBD1 or TRBD2 (5 bases each). Trimming stripped 3 bases from V and 5 bases from J, with 25 bases between. The germline gives CDR1 SGHNT, CDR2 YENEEA. The CDR3 consists of 18 residues. The CDR3, as DNA: TGTGCCAGCAGCTTTTGGGGTTGGGGGACCCCCCACTATGAGACCCAGTACTTC. Its protein product is CASSFWGWGTPHYETQYF.

V and J are TRBV5-5 and TRBJ2-7, with TRBD2 identical over 13 bases. The J segment lost 4 bases and the V segment lost 2 bases, leaving 6 bases of the junction unmatched. CDR3 length equals 16 residues. CDR1 and CDR2 (germline): SGHKS, YYEKEE (reference sequence). CDR3 in DNA: TGTGCCAGCAGCTTTGAACTAGCGGGAGGGGGTTACGAGCAGTACTTC. It codes for CASSFELAGGGYEQYF.

This clone has just a few counts. The chain has TRBV5-1 and TRBJ1-5, with 7 bases matching TRBD1. The germline V gene has CDR1 SGHRS and CDR2 YFSETQ. The CDR3 has 14 amino acids. The V gene end was trimmed by 2 bases and the J gene end by 2 bases; junction bases not matched to a gene: 1. The CDR3 DNA follows: TGCGCCAGCAGCTTCGGACAGGGCAATCAGCCCCAGCATTTT. This gives the protein CASSFGQGNQPQHF. The entire variable domain, with the rest obtained from reference TRBV5-1 and TRBJ1-5, is as follows: KAGVTQTPRYLIKTRGQQVTLSCSPISGHRSVSWYQQTPGQGLQFLFEYFSETQRNKGNFPGRFSGRQFSNSRSEMNVSTLELGDSALYLCASSFGQGNQPQHFGDGTRLSIL.

The rearrangement uses TRBV5-1 and TRBJ2-3; TRBD2 matches at 11 bases. The CDR3 spans 16 residues. After removal of 4 bases from V and 2 bases from J, the junction contained 6 bases not matched to a gene. Germline assignment: CDR1 SGHRS and CDR2 YFSETQ. The CDR3 sequence: CASSPGLAGITDTQYF. The DNA for the CDR3 is TGCGCCAGCAGCCCCGGACTAGCGGGCATCACAGATACGCAGTATTTT.

This clone was found once. The rearrangement joins TRBV29-1 to TRBJ1-4, with D unclear. The CDR3 sequence is 15 residues long. The V end was cut by 4 bases, the J end by 3 bases, with 15 bases between. CDR1 is SQVTM, CDR2 ANQGSEA, per germline. The CDR3 region has the DNA TGCAGCGTTGCCCCCCCAGGAGGCGCTAATGAAAAACTGTTTTTT. Protein product: CSVAPPGGANEKLFF.

This clone has only a few counts. V and J are TRBV28 and TRBJ2-2, with 10 nucleotides matching TRBD2. Germline lookup yields CDR1 MDHEN and CDR2 SYDVKM. V gave up 3 bases and J gave up 6 bases; unmatched junction bases: 4. The CDR3 is 15 residues long. CDR3 protein: CASSLASGRAGELFF. DNA for the CDR3: TGTGCCAGCAGTTTGGCCAGCGGGAGGGCCGGGGAGCTGTTTTTT.

This chain links TRBV6-4 with TRBJ1-1; D remains ambiguous. Trimming left V 4 bases short and J 4 bases short, with 10 bases between. CDR1 MRHNA and CDR2 SNTAGT come from the germline V gene. The CDR3 has 13 residues. This CDR3 is CASSVAWGTEAFF. CDR3 in DNA: TGTGCCAGCAGTGTTGCGTGGGGCACTGAAGCTTTCTTT.

The chain links TRBV11-3 to TRBJ2-1; D is uncertain. Trimming removed 2 bases at V and 9 bases at J, with 8 bases between. Germline CDR1 is SGHNT and CDR2 is YENEEA. CDR3 length: 12 amino acids. The CDR3 loop is CASSLSGLEQFF. The CDR3 DNA reads TGTGCCAGCAGCTTAAGTGGGCTTGAGCAGTTCTTC.

V and J are TRBV11-2 and TRBJ2-7, with TRBD2 identical over 7 bases. This CDR3 is built from 15 residues. The germline CDR1 and CDR2 sequences are SGHAT and FQNNGV. The V gene end was trimmed by 0 bases and the J gene end by 2 bases; junction bases not matched to a gene: 4. The CDR3 reads CASSLDWGGTYEQYF. In DNA form, the CDR3 reads TGTGCCAGCAGCTTAGATTGGGGGGGTACCTACGAGCAGTACTTC.

This CDR3 is CASSPPSSYRGTQYF. CDR3 nucleotide sequence: TGTGCCAGCTCACCACCGTCCAGTTACCGGGGAACCCAGTACTTC. The chain uses TRBV18 and TRBJ2-5, with D possibly being TRBD2 (5 bases). The V end lost 0 bases, the J end lost 8 bases, and 16 bases lay between the germline ends. Per germline, CDR1 KGHSH and CDR2 LQKENI. CDR3 length equals 15 residues.

The chain employs TRBV7-6 and TRBJ2-3; D may be TRBD2 (7 bases). This CDR3 contains 16 residues. V was cut by 5 bases and J by 2 bases, with 17 bases left in between. CDR1 and CDR2 (germline): SGHVS, FNYEAQ. CDR3: CASSRGGGLVTDTQYF. As DNA, the CDR3 is TGTGCCAGCAGCCGTGGGGGGGGCTTAGTCACAGATACGCAGTATTTT. Supplemented by reference TRBV7-6 and TRBJ2-3, the full variable domain reads GAGVSQSPRYKVTKRGQDVALRCDPISGHVSLYWYRQALGQGPEFLTYFNYEAQQDKSGLPNDRFSAERPEGSISTLTIQRTEQRDSAMYRCASSRGGGLVTDTQYFGPGTRLTVL.

This chain joins TRBV27 and TRBJ2-2, with 7 bases fitting TRBD1. The V and J ends lost 2 bases and 5 bases, in that order; junction bases with no gene match: 5. The germline V gene has CDR1 MNHEY and CDR2 SMNVEV (reference sequence). This CDR3 spans 15 amino acids. CDR3 sequence: CASSLKGARTGELFF. The DNA of the CDR3 is TGTGCCAGCAGTTTAAAGGGGGCGAGGACCGGGGAGCTGTTTTTT.

This clone appeared once. The V gene is TRBV7-2, the J gene TRBJ1-1; tentatively, D is TRBD1 (5 bases). This CDR3 contains 15 residues. Trimming pared 5 bases from V and 4 bases from J, leaving 17 bases between. CDR1 is SGHTA, CDR2 FQGNSA, per germline. CDR3 sequence: CASSPPVGGVTEAFF. CDR3 nucleotide sequence: TGTGCCAGCAGCCCCCCGGTGGGGGGGGTCACTGAAGCTTTCTTT.

This clone appeared a few times. The chain links TRBV2 to TRBJ1-3; D is unclear. Germline CDR1 reads SNHLY; CDR2 reads FYNNEI. The CDR3 length is 12 residues. Trimming pared 8 bases from V and 4 bases from J, leaving 9 bases between. This chain's CDR3 is CASCGLGNTIYF. The DNA of the CDR3 is TGTGCCAGCTGTGGCCTAGGAAACACCATATATTTT.

This clone appeared a single time. V is TRBV2 and J is TRBJ2-7, with TRBD1 matching over 9 bases. Per germline, CDR1 SNHLY and CDR2 FYNNEI. The V segment lost 3 bases and the J segment 2 bases; nucleotides outside the gene matches: 5. This CDR3 has 15 residues. The CDR3: CASSESGTGTYEQYF. CDR3 bases: TGTGCCAGCAGTGAGTCCGGGACAGGGACCTACGAGCAGTACTTC.